Listed here are 2 T cell receptor beta chains from one sample, sequenced in a study of blood T cell repertoires in COVID-19. Clones were sequenced by immunoSEQ multiplex PCR, and TCRdb holds only the in-frame ones, with some missing. This table has around 200,000 clones, approximately 86% appearing once. The sequencing sample was made of peripheral blood. These receptors were taken from a man aged 40-50 years with active or convalescent COVID-19.

V gene TRBV2 combines with J gene TRBJ1-1; D gene unclear. This CDR3 is 14 amino acids long. Germline lookup yields CDR1 SNHLY and CDR2 FYNNEI. Trimming took off 2 bases at V and 2 bases at J, with 9 bases between the two ends. The CDR3 loop reads CASSERGENTEAFF. The DNA for the CDR3 is TGTGCCAGCAGTGAACGGGGAGAAAACACTGAAGCTTTCTTT.

The chain combines TRBV5-6 with TRBJ1-6; D is unresolved. This CDR3 spans 15 amino acids. With 1 base removed from V and 8 bases from J, the gap between germline ends came to 13 bases. Looked up from germline, CDR1 is SGHDT and CDR2 is YYEEEE. The CDR3 coding sequence is TGTGCCAGCAGCTTGTTGGGAGGTTCAGATTCACCCCTCCACTTT. This sequence encodes CASSLLGGSDSPLHF.